These 12 T cell receptor beta chains originate from one sample sequenced in a study of vaccination effects on CD4 cells after COVID-19. The antigens for these receptors are not known. Sequenced by immunoSEQ multiplex PCR; TCRdb stores in-frame clones only, minus some. The sample includes more than 60,000 clones, around two thirds of them seen just once. Upon completion of approximately ten days in culture, CD4+ T cells were isolated. Vaccination of participants consisted of two doses of either the BNT162b2 or mRNA-1273 vaccine. Here the sequenced sample was CD4+ T cells from PBMCs cultured without peptide, taken after COVID-19 vaccination. The receptor source for this set is a human donor who received a COVID-19 vaccine.

This chain connects TRBV10-1 to TRBJ2-2; unclear D gene. Germline CDR1 and CDR2: WNHNN and SYGVQD (reference sequence). This CDR3 is built from 14 residues. Trimming removed 7 bases from V and 3 bases from J, with 12 bases in between. DNA of the CDR3: TGCGCCAGCACCCCATACACTGACACCGGGGAGCTGTTTTTT. Its translation is CASTPYTDTGELFF.

The V gene is TRBV3-1 (or the pseudogene TRBV3-2), the J gene TRBJ2-1; D gene unclear. V lost 1 base and J lost 14, with 15 bases in between. CDR1 and CDR2 from the germline V gene are LGHDT and YNNKEL (reference sequence). The CDR3 spans 13 residues. The CDR3 region is CASSQAALGMEFF. The CDR3 DNA follows: TGTGCCAGCAGCCAAGCTGCCCTTGGAATGGAGTTCTTC.

The V call is TRBV7-2, the J call TRBJ2-3, with 8 bases identical to TRBD2. V dropped 4 bases and J dropped 6; count of bases not matched to a gene: 9. The CDR3 is made up of 15 amino acids. Germline V gene sequence: CDR1 SGHTA, CDR2 FQGNSA. The CDR3 DNA sequence: TGTGCCAGCAGCTCACCTTCTAGCGGGCGGGATACGCAGTATTTT. This sequence encodes CASSSPSSGRDTQYF.

This clone was found a few times. V and J are TRBV5-1 and TRBJ1-5; no reliable D call. From germline, CDR1 is SGHRS and CDR2 YFSETQ. The CDR3 sequence is 15 residues long. The germline V and J ends were trimmed by 0 bases and 6 bases, with 13 bases remaining between them. This chain's CDR3 is CASSLDGDRSQPQHF. CDR3 nucleotides: TGCGCCAGCAGCTTGGATGGGGATAGGTCTCAGCCCCAGCATTTT.

This clone was seen only a few times. This chain links TRBV19 with TRBJ1-4; 10 bases agree with TRBD1. With V trimmed by 5 bases and J by 7 bases, 10 bases remained unmatched. Germline V gene sequence: CDR1 LNHDA, CDR2 SQIVND (reference sequence). The CDR3 loop spans 16 amino acids. The CDR3 reads CASSGTGAVDGEKLFF. Here the CDR3 DNA reads TGTGCCAGTAGTGGGACAGGGGCGGTCGATGGTGAAAAACTGTTTTTT.

The V gene is TRBV2, the J gene TRBJ2-2; D is ambiguous. V lost 2 bases and J 13 bases, leaving 8 bases between the germline ends. The V gene's germline CDR1 is SNHLY and CDR2 FYNNEI. This CDR3 spans 11 amino acids. The CDR3 sequence is CASSEKNRLFF. As DNA, the CDR3 is TGTGCCAGCAGTGAAAAGAACCGGCTGTTTTTT.

V and J are TRBV18 and TRBJ2-3, with TRBD1 matching 12 bases. The CDR3 contains 15 residues. With V trimmed by 6 bases and J by 5 bases, 6 bases remained unmatched. CDR1 and CDR2 (germline): KGHSH, LQKENI. In DNA form, the CDR3 reads TGTGCCAGCTCTCCCGGGACAGGGGGCGAAGATACGCAGTATTTT. This codes for CASSPGTGGEDTQYF.

This sequence joins TRBV30 and TRBJ2-7; possibly TRBD2 for D (6 bases). V was trimmed by 7 bases and J by 8 bases, leaving 18 bases between them. This CDR3 has 12 residues. Germline CDR1 GTSNPN, CDR2 SVGIG (reference sequence). The CDR3 protein is CAFPAGWTQQYV. DNA of the CDR3: TGTGCCTTCCCCGCGGGGTGGACTCAGCAGTACGTC.

The chain has TRBV18 and TRBJ1-3; the D is unclear. Between the trimmed V and J ends, which lost 2 bases and 3 bases, there was a span of 14 bases. The germline V gene encodes CDR1 KGHSH and CDR2 LQKENI. The CDR3 has 16 amino acids. CDR3 in DNA: TGTGCCAGCTCACCAGACACCTCATACAATGGAAACACCATATATTTT. Its translation: CASSPDTSYNGNTIYF. Together with reference TRBV18 and TRBJ1-3, the CDR3 gives the full variable domain: NAGVMQNPRHLVRRRGQEARLRCSPMKGHSHVYWYRQLPEEGLKFMVYLQKENIIDESGMPKERFSAEFPKEGPSILRIQQVVRGDSAAYFCASSPDTSYNGNTIYFGEGSWLTVV.

This chain uses TRBV5-1 with TRBJ1-2; 8 nucleotides line up with TRBD1. Trimming cost V 2 bases and J 6 bases; bases outside gene matches: 3. The V gene's germline CDR1 is SGHRS and CDR2 YFSETQ. CDR3 size: 13 residues. The CDR3 is CASSLGQGNGYTF. The CDR3 DNA reads TGCGCCAGCAGCTTAGGACAGGGCAATGGCTACACCTTC.

The genes are TRBV2 and TRBJ2-3; TRBD1 matches 7 bases. The CDR3 is made up of 15 amino acids. V dropped 7 bases and J dropped 1; count of bases not matched to a gene: 8. Germline V CDR1 and CDR2: SNHLY, FYNNEI. DNA for the CDR3: TGTGCCAGCAAAAGACAGGGCCTCGGCACAGATACGCAGTATTTT. Its protein is CASKRQGLGTDTQYF.

The chain employs TRBV27 and TRBJ2-2, with D maybe TRBD2 (6 bases). This CDR3 has 15 amino acids. V dropped 5 bases and J dropped 2 bases, with 12 bases sitting between them. Germline lookup yields CDR1 MNHEY and CDR2 SMNVEV (reference sequence). CDR3 DNA: TGTGCCAGCAGTCGCGCGGGGATAAACACCGGGGAGCTGTTTTTT. Translated: CASSRAGINTGELFF.